The clone carrying this TCR beta chain has at least ten counts. Its cognate antigen is unknown. The investigators amplified TCR beta CDR3 regions from RNA transcripts. The HTBI primer set drove a first-round RT-PCR of the TCR CDR3. TCRdb passed the multiplex PCR reads through MiXCR, listing each CDR3 protein once. The sample contains around 280,000 distinct CDR3 sequences, roughly 13% of which appear only once. The data derive from a study of T cells in Graves' hyperthyroidism and ophthalmopathy. Study-wide points: Peripheral blood also featured most of the thyroid clonotypes expanded above 0.001.

The TCR was taken from a woman aged 40 to 55 with Graves' hyperthyroidism. The sample consisted of blood.

The CDR3 DNA sequence: TGTGCCAGCAGCGTAGACGGACAGTATGGCTACACCTTC. Amino acids: CASSVDGQYGYTF. The rearrangement links TRBV9 to TRBJ1-2, with D possibly matching TRBD1 (6 bases). The CDR3 extends over 13 amino acids. Germline assignment: CDR1 SGDLS and CDR2 YYNGEE. V lost 0 bases to trimming and J lost 5 bases, with 8 bases between them. The variable domain in full, completed from reference TRBV9 and TRBJ1-2, reads DSGVTQTPKHLITATGQRVTLRCSPRSGDLSVYWYQQSLDQGLQFLIQYYNGEERAKGNILERFSAQQFPDLHSELNLSSLELGDSALYFCASSVDGQYGYTFGSGTRLTVV.